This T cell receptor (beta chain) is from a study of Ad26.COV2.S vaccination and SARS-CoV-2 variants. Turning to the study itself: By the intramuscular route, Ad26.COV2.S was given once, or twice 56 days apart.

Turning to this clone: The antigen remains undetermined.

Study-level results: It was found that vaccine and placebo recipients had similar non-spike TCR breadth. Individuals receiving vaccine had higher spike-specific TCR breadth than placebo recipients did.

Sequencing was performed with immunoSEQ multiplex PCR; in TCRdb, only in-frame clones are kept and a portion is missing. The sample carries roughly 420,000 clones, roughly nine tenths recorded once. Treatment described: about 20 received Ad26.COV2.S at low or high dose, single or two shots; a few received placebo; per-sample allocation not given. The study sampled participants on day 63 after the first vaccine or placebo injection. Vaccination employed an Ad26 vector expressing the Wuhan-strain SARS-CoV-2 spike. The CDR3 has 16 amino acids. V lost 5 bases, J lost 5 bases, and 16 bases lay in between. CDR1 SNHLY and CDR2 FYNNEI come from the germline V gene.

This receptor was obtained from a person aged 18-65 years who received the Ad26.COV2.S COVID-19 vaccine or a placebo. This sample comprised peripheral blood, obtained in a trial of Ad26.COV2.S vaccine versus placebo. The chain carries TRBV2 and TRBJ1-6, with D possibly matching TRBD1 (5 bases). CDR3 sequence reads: CASSKTVSLDNSPLHF. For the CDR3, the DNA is TGTGCCAGCAGTAAGACAGTTAGCCTTGATAATTCACCCCTCCACTTT.